The 4 T cell receptor beta chains reported below all come from one sample, sequenced in a study of T-cell reconstitution after alpha-beta-depleted transplantation in children. The library targeted TCRbeta and was prepared with unique molecular identifiers. In TCRdb, the PCR reads were re-called with MiXCR into one record per CDR3 protein. The sample lists about 310,000 distinct CDR3 sequences; approximately 23% were seen once. The sequences come from PBMCs, mostly from graft donor cells, collected 180 days after TCRalphabeta/CD19-depleted stem cell transplant. These receptors all stem from a male patient aged 5 to 17 who had a stem cell transplant for acute lymphoblastic leukemia, so the T cells may come from the graft donor.

The rearrangement links TRBV6-5 to TRBJ2-7; 8 nucleotides line up with TRBD2. The CDR3 runs 16 residues. V trimming: 1 base; J trimming: 5 bases; junction bases outside the gene matches: 10. CDR1 MNHEY and CDR2 SVGAGI come from the germline V gene. CDR3 nucleotide sequence: TGTGCCAGCAGTTACTTAGGTCTAGCGGGCCTCGACGAGCAGTACTTC. This encodes CASSYLGLAGLDEQYF.

In this sample, this clonotype turned up once. At one boundary the junction diverges from the germline segment, which might be a read error. The CDR3 is CASSLDGSLIYGDTF. The DNA of the CDR3 is TGTGCCAGCAGCTTGGACGGAAGTCTCATCTATGGCGACACCTTC. The chain uses TRBV7-9 and TRBJ1-2; D is ambiguous. The CDR3 contains 15 residues. The germline V gene encodes CDR1 SEHNR and CDR2 FQNEAQ (reference sequence).

This clonotype was counted only a few times. The chain carries TRBV12-3 or TRBV12-4 and TRBJ2-7; D unresolved. Trimming stripped 4 bases from V and 3 bases from J, with 16 bases between. The CDR3 covers 15 residues. DNA for the CDR3: TGTGCCAGCAGTTCTAGGGATGTGGGGATCTACGAGCAGTACTTC. Its protein is CASSSRDVGIYEQYF.

V and J are TRBV11-2 and TRBJ2-7, with TRBD1 matching 9 bases. Looked up from germline, CDR1 is SGHAT and CDR2 is FQNNGV. The CDR3 contains 18 residues. Trimming at V came to 0 bases and at J to 2 bases, leaving 11 bases not matched to a gene. The CDR3 loop reads CASSLDRDRDILPYEQYF. CDR3 DNA sequence: TGTGCCAGCAGCTTAGATCGGGACAGGGATATCCTACCCTACGAGCAGTACTTC. Using reference TRBV11-2 and TRBJ2-7 for the parts outside the CDR3, the full variable domain is EAGVAQSPRYKIIEKRQSVAFWCNPISGHATLYWYQQILGQGPKLLIQFQNNGVVDDSQLPKDRFSAERLKGVDSTLKIQPAKLEDSAVYLCASSLDRDRDILPYEQYFGPGTRLTVT.